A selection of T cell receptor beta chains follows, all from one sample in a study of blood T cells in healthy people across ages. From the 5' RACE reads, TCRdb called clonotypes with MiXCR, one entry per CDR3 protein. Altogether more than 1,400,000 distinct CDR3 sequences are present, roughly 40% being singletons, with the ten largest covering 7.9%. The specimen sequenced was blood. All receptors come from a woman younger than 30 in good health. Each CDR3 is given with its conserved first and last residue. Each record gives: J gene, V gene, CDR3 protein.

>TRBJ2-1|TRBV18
CASSGSGRNEQFF
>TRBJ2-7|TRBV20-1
CSAATGSLFEHEQYF
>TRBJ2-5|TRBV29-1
CSVKETQYF
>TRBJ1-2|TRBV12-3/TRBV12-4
CASSFRTGAGNYGYTF
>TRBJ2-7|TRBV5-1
CASRDRGDYEQYF
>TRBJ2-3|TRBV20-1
CSASATGGISDTQYF
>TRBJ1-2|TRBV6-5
CASRPGITYGYTF
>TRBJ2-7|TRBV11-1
CASSLRGNYYEQYF
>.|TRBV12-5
CASGPALAGGVVNEQYF
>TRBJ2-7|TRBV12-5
CASGFGLAGSSYEQYF
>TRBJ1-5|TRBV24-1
CATSDLEGTAYSNQPQHF
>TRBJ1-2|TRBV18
CASSPNVQGGGYTF
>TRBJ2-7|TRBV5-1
CASSPDLAGTSSYEQYF
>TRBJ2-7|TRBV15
CATTSTGTSSYEQYF
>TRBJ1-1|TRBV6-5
CASSYSRTMNTWAFF
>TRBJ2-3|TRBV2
CASSEDSYTDTQYF
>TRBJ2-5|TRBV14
CASSQDLWSPGTSGGRRQEQYF
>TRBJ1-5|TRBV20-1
CSASPLQGSYQPQHF
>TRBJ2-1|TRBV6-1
CASSEQGSSGGWNEQFF
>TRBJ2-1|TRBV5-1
CASSGGSSGNNEQFF
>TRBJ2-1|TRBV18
CASSPTFTTGKNEQFF
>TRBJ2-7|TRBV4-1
CASSETGQGDEQYF
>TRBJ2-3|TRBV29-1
CSVPTGADTQYF
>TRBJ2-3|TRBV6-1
CASTEGRVRDTQYF
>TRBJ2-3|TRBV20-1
CSARSGRNTQYF
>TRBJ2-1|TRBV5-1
CASSSGTGSYNEQFF
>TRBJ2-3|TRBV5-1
CASSLQPGQGDTQYF
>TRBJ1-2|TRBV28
CAKQGLGGSYTF
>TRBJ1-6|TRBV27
CASRTQGFYNSPLHF
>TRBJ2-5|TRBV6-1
CASTGGQTQYF
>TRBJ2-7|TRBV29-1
CSVEGGGGYEQYF
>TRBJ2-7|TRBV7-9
CASSLGRTSGTHYEQYF
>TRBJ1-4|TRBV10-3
CAISDTNEKLFF
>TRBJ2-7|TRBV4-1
CASSQGILRTEQYF
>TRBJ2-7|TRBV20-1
CSATDSGGIDEQYF
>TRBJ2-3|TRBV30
CAWSGAGSPTDTQYF
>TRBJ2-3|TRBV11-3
CASSLEGLLGDTQYF
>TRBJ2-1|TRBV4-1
CASSQLTLASTYTEQFF
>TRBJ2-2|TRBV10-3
CAIRTGAVTGELFF
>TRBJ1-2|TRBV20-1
CSASEDPYGYTF
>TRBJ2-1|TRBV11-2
CAGSLRPSESSYNEQFF
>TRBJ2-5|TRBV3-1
CASSLPGTPQETQYF
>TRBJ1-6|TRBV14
CASSPRQGNSPLHF
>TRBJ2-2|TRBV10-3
CAISSDANTGELFF
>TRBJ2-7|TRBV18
CASSPTFVGAYEQYF
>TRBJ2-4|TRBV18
CASSLYSQGTSNIQYF
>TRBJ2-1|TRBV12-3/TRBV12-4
CASSVRGVGNEQFF
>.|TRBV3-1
CASRPATGTGTSYEQYF
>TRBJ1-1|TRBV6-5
CASSWGREAEAFF
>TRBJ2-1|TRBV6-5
CASSYSILAGNNEQFF
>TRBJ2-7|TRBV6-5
CASSYGLASGSLSYEQYF
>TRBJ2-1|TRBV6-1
CASSETSLTTYNEQFF
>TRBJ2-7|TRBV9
CASSGVRRDQPYEQYF
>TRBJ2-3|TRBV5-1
CASSSAWTGGTDTRYF
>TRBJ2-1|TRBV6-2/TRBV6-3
CASSLDSGGAYNEQFF